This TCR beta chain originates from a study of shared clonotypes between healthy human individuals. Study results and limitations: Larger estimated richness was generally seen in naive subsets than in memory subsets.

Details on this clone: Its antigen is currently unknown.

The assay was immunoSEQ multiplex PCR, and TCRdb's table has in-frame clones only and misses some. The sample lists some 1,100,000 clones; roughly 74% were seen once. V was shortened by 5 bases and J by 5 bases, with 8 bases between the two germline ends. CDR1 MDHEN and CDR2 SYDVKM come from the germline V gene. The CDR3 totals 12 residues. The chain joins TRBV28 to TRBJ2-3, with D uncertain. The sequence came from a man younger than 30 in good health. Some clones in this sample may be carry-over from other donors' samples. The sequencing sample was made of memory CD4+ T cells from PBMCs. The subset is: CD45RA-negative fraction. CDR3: CASSPLIDTQYF. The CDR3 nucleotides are TGTGCCAGCAGTCCCCTCATAGATACGCAGTATTTT.